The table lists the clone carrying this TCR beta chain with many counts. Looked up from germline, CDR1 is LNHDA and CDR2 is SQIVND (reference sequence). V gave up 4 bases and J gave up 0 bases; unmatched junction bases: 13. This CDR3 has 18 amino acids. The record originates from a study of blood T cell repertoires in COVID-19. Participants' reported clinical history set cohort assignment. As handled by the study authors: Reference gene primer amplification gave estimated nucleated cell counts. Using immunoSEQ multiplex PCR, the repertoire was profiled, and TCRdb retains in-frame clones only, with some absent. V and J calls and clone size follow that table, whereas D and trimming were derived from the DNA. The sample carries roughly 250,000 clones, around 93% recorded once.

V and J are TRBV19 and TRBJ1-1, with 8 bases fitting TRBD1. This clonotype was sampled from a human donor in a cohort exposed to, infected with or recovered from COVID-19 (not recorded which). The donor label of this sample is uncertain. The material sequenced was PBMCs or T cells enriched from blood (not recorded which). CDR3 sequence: CASSTYSQGGRMNTEAFF. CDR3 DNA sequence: TGTGCCAGTAGTACCTACTCACAGGGGGGAAGGATGAACACTGAAGCTTTCTTT.